Listed here are 10 T cell receptor beta chains from one sample, sequenced in a study of radiotherapy plus CTLA-4 blockade in lung cancer. The assay was immunoSEQ multiplex PCR, and TCRdb's table has in-frame clones only and misses some. The table includes tens of thousands of clones, around 86% detected once. Specimen: peripheral blood, collected from a patient treated with radiotherapy plus ipilimumab. The source of these receptors is a human donor with non-small cell lung cancer that progressed on radiotherapy plus ipilimumab.

The chain joins TRBV15 to TRBJ2-2; D is uncertain. Germline assignment: CDR1 LNHNV and CDR2 YYDKDF (reference sequence). This CDR3 is 13 amino acids long. Trimming removed 0 bases at V and 8 bases at J, with 7 bases between. The CDR3 sequence: CATSRDPTGELFF. Here the CDR3 DNA reads TGTGCCACCAGCAGAGATCCGACGGGGGAGCTGTTTTTT.

The table lists this clone with a few counts. This rearrangement joins TRBV10-1 to TRBJ1-3; TRBD1 is a possible D gene (5 bases). Looked up from germline, CDR1 is WNHNN and CDR2 is SYGVQD (reference sequence). Trimming took 4 bases from V and 4 from J, leaving 23 bases between them. The CDR3 runs 18 residues. CDR3 DNA sequence: TGCGCCAGCAGTGTGGGGTGGGACGAAGACTTGCTAGGAAACACCATATATTTT. Translated: CASSVGWDEDLLGNTIYF.

The gene calls are TRBV19 and TRBJ1-3; no clear D gene. Germline lookup yields CDR1 LNHDA and CDR2 SQIVND (reference sequence). The ends were cut back, 4 bases at V and 4 bases at J, with 11 bases in the middle. CDR3 length equals 14 residues. The CDR3 coding sequence is TGTGCCAGTAGTAACCTGAATACAGGAAACACCATATATTTT. This codes for CASSNLNTGNTIYF.

The chain recombines TRBV28 with TRBJ2-1; 9 nucleotides agree with TRBD1. The ends lost 5 bases at V and 6 bases at J; junction bases unmatched: 5. CDR1 is MDHEN, CDR2 SYDVKM, per germline. There are 14 residues in the CDR3. The CDR3 sequence is CASSGTGRGNEQFF. In nucleotides, the CDR3 is TGTGCCAGCAGTGGGACAGGGCGAGGCAATGAGCAGTTCTTC.

This chain links TRBV12-2 with TRBJ2-3; the table gives TRBD2 as D, unverified against the DNA. TRBV12-2 is a documented pseudogene. This CDR3 is built from 17 residues. The CDR3 DNA follows: TGTGCAAGTCGCTTAGCGCACCGACTCACGGGCACAGATACGCAGTATTTT. As protein: CASRLAHRLTGTDTQYF.

V gene TRBV7-3 combines with J gene TRBJ1-3; perhaps TRBD1 as D (5 bases). This CDR3 is built from 13 residues. Trimming removed 7 bases at V and 4 bases at J, with 11 bases between. Germline CDR1 SGHTA, CDR2 FQGTGA. The CDR3 loop is CASTEGNGNTIYF. CDR3 in DNA: TGTGCCAGCACGGAGGGGAACGGAAACACCATATATTTT. Complete variable domain (other parts from reference TRBV7-3 and TRBJ1-3): GAGVSQTPSNKVTEKGKYVELRCDPISGHTALYWYRQSLGQGPEFLIYFQGTGAADDSGLPNDRFFAVRPEGSVSTLKIQRTERGDSAVYLCASTEGNGNTIYFGEGSWLTVV.

The chain recombines TRBV6-1 with TRBJ2-3; 8 bases line up with TRBD1. The V and J ends lost 3 bases and 1 base, in that order; junction bases with no gene match: 0. The CDR3 length is 14 residues. Germline V gene data show CDR1 as MNHNS and CDR2 as SASEGT. The CDR3 spells CASSEGQGTDTQYF. The CDR3 region has the DNA TGTGCCAGCAGTGAGGGACAGGGCACAGATACGCAGTATTTT.

The gene calls are TRBV4-2 and TRBJ2-3; weak D call: TRBD1 (6 bases). CDR1 is LGHNA, CDR2 YNFKEQ, per germline. The CDR3 is made up of 17 amino acids. V gave up 0 bases and J gave up 5 bases, with 18 bases separating them. The CDR3 DNA sequence: TGTGCCAGCAGCCAAGATCCTCGGGACAACGACAGAGATACGCAGTATTTT. Translated: CASSQDPRDNDRDTQYF.

The chain carries TRBV7-3 and TRBJ2-3; tentatively, D is TRBD2 (5 bases). CDR3 length: 14 amino acids. Trimming pared 5 bases from V and 6 bases from J, leaving 15 bases between. Germline V CDR1 and CDR2: SGHTA, FQGTGA. The CDR3 sequence: CASSHTGELDTQYF. The CDR3 nucleotides read TGTGCCAGCAGCCATACCGGGGAACTTGATACGCAGTATTTT.

This chain joins TRBV7-8 and TRBJ2-7, with 11 positions matching TRBD2. Trimming took 1 base from V and 7 from J; bases not matched to a gene: 3. CDR3 size: 14 residues. Germline V gene sequence: CDR1 SGHVS, CDR2 FQNEAQ. This CDR3 is CASSLVGTSGEQYV. The CDR3 nucleotides are TGTGCCAGCAGCTTAGTTGGGACTAGCGGTGAGCAGTACGTC.